One and the same sample provided the 28 T cell receptor beta chains below, sequenced in a study of blood T cell repertoires in COVID-19. The table came from immunoSEQ multiplex PCR; TCRdb's copy has only in-frame clones and leaves some out. Of under 300,000 clones detected, around 89% appear once; the ten largest clones hold 2% to 2.5%. Sequences were obtained from PBMCs or T cells enriched from blood (not recorded which). The receptor source for this set is a woman aged 35 to 49 with acute COVID-19.

The chain recombines TRBV6-4 with TRBJ1-2; perhaps TRBD1 as D (6 bases). Germline V gene lookup returns CDR1 MRHNA and CDR2 SNTAGT. This CDR3 is built from 13 residues. Trimming stripped 6 bases from V and 4 bases from J, with 12 bases between. CDR3 nucleotides: TGTGCCAGCAGGGCAGGGGCTGGCTATGGCTACACCTTC. Translation gives CASRAGAGYGYTF.

The V gene is TRBV18, the J gene TRBJ2-7; 8 bases map to TRBD1. Unmatched junction bases numbered 4, after V lost 0 bases and J lost 3 bases. Germline lookup yields CDR1 KGHSH and CDR2 LQKENI. The CDR3 totals 15 residues. The CDR3, as DNA: TGTGCCAGCTCACCACCGCAGGGGGCTTTCTACGAGCAGTACTTC. Translation: CASSPPQGAFYEQYF. Based on the CDR3 plus reference TRBV18 and TRBJ2-7, the full variable domain is NAGVMQNPRHLVRRRGQEARLRCSPMKGHSHVYWYRQLPEEGLKFMVYLQKENIIDESGMPKERFSAEFPKEGPSILRIQQVVRGDSAAYFCASSPPQGAFYEQYFGPGTRLTVT.

The chain has TRBV5-1 and TRBJ1-1; 8 bases are a match to TRBD1. Trimming cost V 4 bases and J 1 base; bases outside gene matches: 9. The CDR3 extends over 16 amino acids. Germline CDR1 and CDR2: SGHRS and YFSETQ. CDR3 amino acids: CASSVLTGVQNTEAFF. CDR3 nucleotide sequence: TGCGCCAGCAGCGTGCTGACAGGGGTACAGAACACTGAAGCTTTCTTT.

This chain links TRBV4-3 with TRBJ1-5; TRBD1 might be the D (6 bases). Germline V lookup: CDR1 LGHNA, CDR2 YSLEER. The CDR3 length is 15 residues. With 4 bases removed from V and 6 bases from J, the gap between germline ends came to 16 bases. As DNA, the CDR3 is TGCGCCAGCAGCCCGCAACCGACAGGCGGTCAGCCCCAGCATTTT. Translating it yields CASSPQPTGGQPQHF.

Points on this clone: This specimen includes other DNA sequences encoding the same CDR3. This chain joins TRBV7-2 and TRBJ1-2; 10 bases agree with TRBD1. In germline, CDR1 is SGHTA, CDR2 FQGNSA. This CDR3 is built from 13 residues. Trimming took 5 bases from V and 8 from J; bases not matched to a gene: 5. DNA for the CDR3: TGTGCCAGCAGCCTCGGGACAGGGGACGGCTACACCTTC. Translation: CASSLGTGDGYTF.

J is TRBJ1-6 and V is TRBV2, with D tentatively TRBD1 (6 bases). The CDR3 contains 14 residues. V was trimmed by 4 bases and J by 5 bases, leaving 9 bases between them. Germline V gene sequence: CDR1 SNHLY, CDR2 FYNNEI. For the CDR3, the DNA is TGTGCCAGCAGTGGGACAGCTCATAATTCACCCCTCCACTTT. As protein: CASSGTAHNSPLHF. Full variable domain (outside the CDR3, taken from reference TRBV2 and TRBJ1-6): EPEVTQTPSHQVTQMGQEVILRCVPISNHLYFYWYRQILGQKVEFLVSFYNNEISEKSEIFDDQFSVERPDGSNFTLKIRSTKLEDSAMYFCASSGTAHNSPLHFGNGTRLTVT.

The chain carries TRBV28 and TRBJ1-6; 9 positions match TRBD1. CDR3 length: 15 residues. Germline assignment: CDR1 MDHEN and CDR2 SYDVKM. Trimming cost V 1 base and J 9 bases; bases outside gene matches: 4. The CDR3 protein is CASSLLQGAGSPLHF. In DNA, the CDR3 is TGTGCCAGCAGTTTATTACAGGGGGCGGGTTCACCCCTCCACTTT. The variable domain in full, with the rest retrieved from reference TRBV28 and TRBJ1-6, is DVKVTQSSRYLVKRTGEKVFLECVQDMDHENMFWYRQDPGLGLRLIYFSYDVKMKEKGDIPEGYSVSREKKERFSLILESASTNQTSMYLCASSLLQGAGSPLHFGNGTRLTVT.

The gene calls are TRBV14 and TRBJ2-1; 7 bases line up with TRBD1. The V gene end was trimmed by 4 bases and the J gene end by 8 bases; junction bases not matched to a gene: 2. Per the germline V gene, CDR1 is SGHDN and CDR2 is FVKESK. The CDR3 sequence is 12 residues long. The DNA for the CDR3 is TGTGCCAGCAGCCGCGACAGGGATGAGCAGTTCTTC. This translates into CASSRDRDEQFF.

The V and J genes are TRBV24-1 and TRBJ2-5, with 8 bases identical to TRBD2. Germline CDR1 reads KGHDR; CDR2 reads SFDVKD. V trimming: 4 bases; J trimming: 4 bases; junction bases outside the gene matches: 4. The CDR3 is made up of 14 amino acids. The CDR3 nucleotides are TGTGCCACCAGTGAAATAGCGGGACCAGAGACCCAGTACTTC. Residues: CATSEIAGPETQYF.

V and J are TRBV3-1 (or the pseudogene TRBV3-2) and TRBJ2-5, with 8 nucleotides matching TRBD1. CDR1 is LGHDT and CDR2 is YNNKEL in the germline V gene (reference sequence). With V trimmed by 3 bases and J by 1 base, 7 bases remained unmatched. This CDR3 region has 16 residues. DNA for the CDR3: TGTGCCAGCAGCCACCGGCAGGGGGCCCTCCAAGAGACCCAGTACTTC. Translated: CASSHRQGALQETQYF.

The chain recombines TRBV5-1 with TRBJ2-5; possibly TRBD1 for D (6 bases). This CDR3 contains 14 residues. The germline gives CDR1 SGHRS, CDR2 YFSETQ. V was shortened by 2 bases and J by 3 bases, with 11 bases between the two germline ends. The CDR3 loop reads CASSLFYREETQYF. CDR3 DNA: TGCGCCAGCAGCTTATTTTACAGGGAAGAGACCCAGTACTTC.

The rearrangement joins TRBV6-5 to TRBJ1-2, with 9 bases matching TRBD1. J lost 6 bases, V lost 2 bases, and 1 base had no gene match. The germline gives CDR1 MNHEY, CDR2 SVGAGI. The CDR3 covers 13 residues. CDR3 amino acids: CASSYRTGDGYTF. CDR3 nucleotides: TGTGCCAGCAGTTACCGGACAGGGGATGGCTACACCTTC.

As regards this clone: Other DNA sequences in this specimen translate into the identical CDR3. The chain links TRBV7-9 to TRBJ1-2, with D uncertain. CDR1 is SEHNR and CDR2 is FQNEAQ in the germline V gene (reference sequence). Trimming removed 6 bases from V and 0 bases from J, with 8 bases in between. The CDR3 is 13 residues long. In DNA, the CDR3 is TGTGCCAGCAGTTGGGGAGCTAACTATGGCTACACCTTC. Translation: CASSWGANYGYTF.

V usage is TRBV20-1 and J usage is TRBJ1-5, with unresolved D. With 3 bases removed from V and 0 bases from J, the gap between germline ends came to 12 bases. The CDR3 loop spans 15 amino acids. Per the germline V gene, CDR1 is DFQATT and CDR2 is SNEGSKA (reference sequence). The DNA of the CDR3 is TGCAGTGCTAGTCCGGGTGTTTATAGCAATCAGCCCCAGCATTTT. The encoded protein is CSASPGVYSNQPQHF.

The gene calls are TRBV29-1 and TRBJ1-2, with TRBD1 identical over 8 bases. The J segment lost 4 bases and the V segment lost 5 bases, leaving 6 bases of the junction unmatched. The CDR3 has 13 amino acids. CDR1 is SQVTM, CDR2 ANQGSEA, per germline. The CDR3 sequence is CSVPTGAAYGYTF. The CDR3 nucleotides read TGCAGCGTTCCGACAGGGGCGGCCTATGGCTACACCTTC.

The gene calls are TRBV7-8 and TRBJ1-3; D remains unclear. The CDR3 runs to 16 residues. The V end lost 2 bases, the J end lost 4 bases, and 15 bases lay between the germline ends. Germline loops: CDR1 SGHVS, CDR2 FQNEAQ. CDR3 loop: CASSLHTGSSGNTIYF. The CDR3 DNA reads TGTGCCAGCAGCTTACATACGGGGTCCTCAGGAAACACCATATATTTT.

The rearrangement links TRBV4-2 to TRBJ1-2; a possible D gene is TRBD1 (5 bases). Germline-derived CDR1 and CDR2 are LGHNA and YNFKEQ. The V end lost 8 bases, the J end lost 2 bases, and 15 bases lay between the germline ends. The CDR3 spans 14 residues. The CDR3 protein is CASRPTTVNYGYTF. CDR3 in DNA: TGTGCCAGCCGCCCGACGACAGTGAACTATGGCTACACCTTC.

This chain joins TRBV12-3 or TRBV12-4 and TRBJ2-7; D possibly corresponds to TRBD2 (5 bases). The CDR3 spans 12 residues. Trimming shortened V by 6 bases and J by 7 bases, and 13 bases separated the two germline ends. DNA of the CDR3: TGTGCCAGCAGCTTCATCCCGGGGGAGCAGTACTTC. It is translated as CASSFIPGEQYF.

This clone occurred a few times. At the DNA level, this CDR3 is encoded by other sequences in the same sample as well. This chain connects TRBV6-2 or TRBV6-3 to TRBJ1-5; D not resolved. The CDR3 has 14 amino acids. V lost 2 bases, J lost 3 bases, and 8 bases lay in between. The germline CDR1 and CDR2 sequences are MNHEY and SVGEGT. DNA for the CDR3: TGTGCCAGCAGTTACCTTAGAGACAATCAGCCCCAGCATTTT. It is translated as CASSYLRDNQPQHF.

The sample holds a few counts of this clone. The rearrangement joins TRBV18 to TRBJ2-1; TRBD1 agrees at 8 bases. In germline, CDR1 is KGHSH, CDR2 LQKENI. The V segment lost 3 bases and the J segment 2 bases; nucleotides outside the gene matches: 6. CDR3 length equals 16 residues. The CDR3 here is CASSPPAGGAYNEQFF. In DNA, the CDR3 is TGTGCCAGCTCACCCCCAGCAGGGGGCGCCTACAATGAGCAGTTCTTC.

The CDR3 region is CASSPPGTSGRDTGELFF. CDR3 sequence (DNA): TGTGCCAGCAGCCCCCCTGGGACTAGCGGGAGGGATACCGGGGAGCTGTTTTTT. The chain carries TRBV5-4 and TRBJ2-2; TRBD2 matches at 16 bases. V lost 4 bases to trimming and J lost 5 bases; unmatched junction nucleotides: 8. From germline, CDR1 is SGHNT and CDR2 YYREEE (reference sequence). The length of the CDR3 is 18 residues.

This clone turned up a few times. The chain carries TRBV18 and TRBJ1-2, with a tentative D call TRBD1 (6 bases). Germline V gene data show CDR1 as KGHSH and CDR2 as LQKENI. V was cut by 3 bases and J by 4 bases, with 6 bases left in between. CDR3 size: 12 residues. CDR3 sequence reads: CASSPDSYGYTF. The CDR3 nucleotides read TGTGCCAGCTCACCGGACAGCTATGGCTACACCTTC. The variable domain in full, with the rest retrieved from reference TRBV18 and TRBJ1-2, is NAGVMQNPRHLVRRRGQEARLRCSPMKGHSHVYWYRQLPEEGLKFMVYLQKENIIDESGMPKERFSAEFPKEGPSILRIQQVVRGDSAAYFCASSPDSYGYTFGSGTRLTVV.

The J gene is TRBJ1-4, the V gene TRBV6-5; a weak D match, TRBD1 (5 bases). The CDR3 sequence is 16 residues long. V was pared by 0 bases and J by 7 bases, with 15 bases between. From germline, CDR1 is MNHEY and CDR2 SVGAGI. The CDR3 loop reads CASSYSIGGIGEKLFF. The CDR3 DNA is TGTGCCAGCAGTTACTCGATCGGGGGAATAGGTGAAAAACTGTTTTTT.

The chain recombines TRBV5-1 with TRBJ2-7; a weak D match, TRBD2 (7 bases). V dropped 0 bases and J dropped 3 bases, with 16 bases sitting between them. Per germline, CDR1 SGHRS and CDR2 YFSETQ. The CDR3 runs to 16 residues. CDR3 in amino acids: CASSLGLLGGHYEQYF. CDR3 DNA: TGCGCCAGCAGCTTGGGACTCCTCGGGGGGCACTACGAGCAGTACTTC. Full variable domain (missing parts from reference TRBV5-1 and TRBJ2-7): KAGVTQTPRYLIKTRGQQVTLSCSPISGHRSVSWYQQTPGQGLQFLFEYFSETQRNKGNFPGRFSGRQFSNSRSEMNVSTLELGDSALYLCASSLGLLGGHYEQYFGPGTRLTVT.

This CDR3 is CASRLAVTDTQYF. The CDR3 DNA sequence: TGTGCCAGCAGGCTTGCGGTCACAGATACGCAGTATTTT. This rearrangement joins TRBV7-9 to TRBJ2-3, with D uncertain. CDR1 is SEHNR and CDR2 is FQNEAQ in the germline V gene (reference sequence). V was pared by 6 bases and J by 2 bases, with 9 bases between. This CDR3 region has 13 residues.

The V call is TRBV25-1, the J call TRBJ2-5; D not certain. This CDR3 has 12 amino acids. CDR1 and CDR2 from the germline V gene are MGHDK and SYGVNS. Deletions cut 7 bases from V and 2 bases from J, with 8 bases between. The CDR3 nucleotides are TGTGCCAGCACGCACAGTCAAGAGACCCAGTACTTC. Translating gives CASTHSQETQYF.

The chain combines TRBV7-6 with TRBJ1-4; a possible D gene is TRBD1 (5 bases). CDR3 length equals 14 residues. Germline V gives CDR1 SGHVS, CDR2 FNYEAQ. The V end was cut by 3 bases, the J end by 4 bases, with 9 bases between. The DNA of the CDR3 is TGTGCCAGCAGCTTGGGGCAGGGTAATGAAAAACTGTTTTTT. Residues: CASSLGQGNEKLFF. The variable domain in full, completed from reference TRBV7-6 and TRBJ1-4, reads GAGVSQSPRYKVTKRGQDVALRCDPISGHVSLYWYRQALGQGPEFLTYFNYEAQQDKSGLPNDRFSAERPEGSISTLTIQRTEQRDSAMYRCASSLGQGNEKLFFGSGTQLSVL.

This clone was seen a handful of times. This chain uses TRBV5-4 with TRBJ2-3; tentatively, D is TRBD1 (5 bases). Looked up from germline, CDR1 is SGHNT and CDR2 is YYREEE (reference sequence). The CDR3 runs 15 residues. V was cut by 1 base and J by 2 bases, with 11 bases left in between. In nucleotides, the CDR3 is TGTGCCAGCAGCTTGTTAGGGGTCTCCACAGATACGCAGTATTTT. Protein sequence: CASSLLGVSTDTQYF.